Presented here are 24 T cell receptor beta chains from one specimen sequenced in a study of CD8+CD57+ T cells in acquired aplastic anemia. Genomic DNA served as template for TCR beta VDJ and CDR3 profiling. Via MiXCR, TCRdb re-called the reads, giving one row per CDR3 protein. The table records more than 45,000 distinct CDR3 sequences, 57% of them present only once. Sequencing was done on patients that had shown CD8+CD57+ cell expansion by flow cytometry. Specimen: sorted CD4+, CD8+, or CD8+CD57+ T cells (not recorded which) from PBMCs. The receptors originated from a human donor with aplastic anemia.

The rearrangement joins TRBV2 to TRBJ2-5, with D possibly being TRBD1 (9 bases). Germline V gene data show CDR1 as SNHLY and CDR2 as FYNNEI. The CDR3 loop spans 14 amino acids. Trimming pared 8 bases from V and 5 bases from J, leaving 18 bases between. The CDR3 coding sequence is TGTGCCAGCGGTACAGGGGGCGGGGGGGAGACCCAGTACTTC. Residues: CASGTGGGGETQYF.

In this sample, this clonotype turned up many times. This rearrangement joins TRBV6-1 to TRBJ1-1; D remains unclear. V lost 7 bases to trimming and J lost 3 bases, with 15 bases between them. Germline values: CDR1 MNHNS, CDR2 SASEGT. The CDR3 contains 14 residues. This CDR3 reads CASTPGASHTEAFF. The CDR3 nucleotides are TGTGCCAGCACCCCGGGAGCATCTCACACTGAAGCTTTCTTT.

Ten or more counts support this clonotype. The chain links TRBV24-1 to TRBJ2-4, with 7 bases lining up with TRBD1. The CDR3 totals 15 residues. Germline V gene sequence: CDR1 KGHDR, CDR2 SFDVKD. V gave up 5 bases and J gave up 8 bases; unmatched junction bases: 11. DNA of the CDR3: TGTGCCACCAGTGTTAGGTACGAGGGGGCCGACATTCAGTACTTC. Translated: CATSVRYEGADIQYF.

Notes on this clonotype: Relative to the germline gene, one junction end is altered; a read error may explain this. V gene TRBV12-5 combines with J gene TRBJ2-1; perhaps D is TRBD1 or TRBD2 (5 bases each). The germline V gene encodes CDR1 LGHNT and CDR2 FRNRAP. This CDR3 contains 16 residues. CDR3 DNA: TGTGCTAGTGGTTTAGGGGCGGGCCACCCGGGAAGTGAGCGGTTCTTC. This gives the protein CASGLGAGHPGSERFF. The variable domain in full, with the rest retrieved from reference TRBV12-5 and TRBJ2-1, is DARVTQTPRHKVTEMGQEVTMRCQPILGHNTVFWYRQTMMQGLELLAYFRNRAPLDDSGMPKDRFSAEMPDATLATLKIQPSEPRDSAVYFCASGLGAGHPGSERFFGPGTRLTVL.

This clonotype was counted once. The rearrangement uses TRBV9 and TRBJ2-2, with 7 bases identical to TRBD1. The germline CDR1 and CDR2 sequences are SGDLS and YYNGEE. The CDR3 totals 14 residues. The trim removed 6 bases at V and 3 bases at J, leaving 5 bases unmatched. For the CDR3, the DNA is TGTGCCAGCAAGAAGGGACAGCACACCGGGGAGCTGTTTTTT. It codes for CASKKGQHTGELFF.

There are many counts of this clonotype. A single base separates this from a much larger clone, so it may be a read error. The chain employs TRBV24-1 and TRBJ1-1; the D gene is possibly TRBD1 (6 bases). This CDR3 region has 13 residues. Germline lookup yields CDR1 KGHDR and CDR2 SFDVKD. The DNA of the CDR3 is TGTGTCACCAGTGCCCCCGGGGGGCCTGAAGCTTTCTTT. This sequence encodes CVTSAPGGPEAFF.

The genes are TRBV29-1 and TRBJ2-3, with D unclear. This CDR3 contains 12 residues. V was pared by 4 bases and J by 6 bases, with 11 bases between. Germline CDR1 is SQVTM and CDR2 is ANQGSEA. CDR3 in amino acids: CSVAADSDTQYF. The CDR3, as DNA: TGCAGCGTTGCTGCAGATTCTGATACGCAGTATTTT.

The table lists this clonotype with a few counts. J is TRBJ1-5 and V is TRBV15; a possible D gene is TRBD1 (5 bases). CDR3 length: 14 amino acids. Trimming cost V 2 bases and J 2 bases, with 7 bases left between them. CDR1 is LNHNV, CDR2 YYDKDF, per germline (reference sequence). DNA for the CDR3: TGTGCCACCAGCAGACAGGGAGGCAATCAGCCCCAGCATTTT. Amino acid sequence: CATSRQGGNQPQHF.

The V gene is TRBV2, the J gene TRBJ1-1; a weak D match, TRBD1 (6 bases). V lost 10 bases to trimming and J lost 0 bases, with 12 bases between them. The V gene's germline CDR1 is SNHLY and CDR2 FYNNEI. The CDR3 has 13 amino acids. In DNA form, the CDR3 reads TGTGCCATCAGGACAGTTATGAACACTGAAGCTTTCTTT. This gives the protein CAIRTVMNTEAFF.

The chain joins TRBV15 to TRBJ2-1; D possibly corresponds to TRBD2 (7 bases). V was trimmed by 0 bases and J by 6 bases, leaving 12 bases between them. Germline V gene sequence: CDR1 LNHNV, CDR2 YYDKDF (reference sequence). The CDR3 covers 15 residues. CDR3 in amino acids: CATSRDGGAVNEQFF. The CDR3 DNA reads as TGTGCCACCAGCAGAGATGGGGGGGCAGTCAATGAGCAGTTCTTC.

There are many counts of this clonotype. The chain is built from TRBV28 and TRBJ1-5; possibly TRBD1 for D (5 bases). Between the trimmed V and J ends, which lost 5 bases and 9 bases, there was a span of 20 bases. This CDR3 has 15 residues. CDR1 MDHEN and CDR2 SYDVKM come from the germline V gene. Here the CDR3 DNA reads TGTGCCAGCAGTCCCGGGGACTCCCTGTCGTCGCCCCAGCATTTT. Amino acids: CASSPGDSLSSPQHF.

This chain joins TRBV29-1 and TRBJ1-1, with 7 positions matching TRBD1. Trimming at V came to 7 bases and at J to 3 bases, leaving 14 bases not matched to a gene. Germline V CDR1 and CDR2: SQVTM, ANQGSEA. The CDR3 spans 15 residues. The CDR3 region is CSARQQGVLDTEAFF. For the CDR3, the DNA is TGCAGCGCACGACAGCAGGGGGTTTTGGACACTGAAGCTTTCTTT.

This clonotype ranks as medium-sized. The J gene is TRBJ1-3, the V gene TRBV10-3, with D hard to call. Germline CDR1 ENHRY, CDR2 SYGVKD. The CDR3 contains 13 residues. Trimming took 8 bases from V and 2 from J, leaving 10 bases between them. DNA of the CDR3: TGTGCCATCGGCTCCCCGGCTGGAAACACCATATATTTT. Its protein is CAIGSPAGNTIYF.

The chain uses TRBV14 and TRBJ1-4; D might be TRBD1 (5 bases). Germline V CDR1 and CDR2: SGHDN, FVKESK. The CDR3 is made up of 14 amino acids. V dropped 1 base and J dropped 9 bases, with 12 bases sitting between them. Here the CDR3 DNA reads TGTGCCAGCAGCCAAGTACAGGAGGAGCAAAAACTGTTTTTT. This gives the protein CASSQVQEEQKLFF.

The chain joins TRBV24-1 to TRBJ2-5; D gene uncertain. In germline, CDR1 is KGHDR, CDR2 SFDVKD. The CDR3 extends over 13 amino acids. Trimming took 4 bases from V and 5 from J, leaving 10 bases between them. This CDR3 is CATSEKGSETQYF. CDR3 DNA sequence: TGTGCCACCAGTGAAAAGGGAAGCGAGACCCAGTACTTC.

This clonotype was seen at least ten times. The chain uses TRBV4-2 and TRBJ2-1; D is tentatively TRBD1 or TRBD2 (6 bases each). This CDR3 contains 14 residues. CDR1 and CDR2 (germline): LGHNA, YNFKEQ. V was clipped by 4 bases and J by 10 bases, with 17 bases between them. Here the CDR3 DNA reads TGTGCCAGCAGCCTTGACCTGGAGGGGGGCGAGCAGTTCTTC. Protein sequence: CASSLDLEGGEQFF.

This clonotype was seen ten or more times. V gene TRBV10-1 combines with J gene TRBJ2-1; D is possibly TRBD1 (5 bases). Trimming took off 8 bases at V and 7 bases at J, with 21 bases between the two ends. The CDR3 has 15 amino acids. CDR1 is WNHNN, CDR2 SYGVQD, per germline (reference sequence). The CDR3 sequence: CASSQARIPGNEQFF. The DNA for the CDR3 is TGCGCCAGCTCGCAGGCAAGGATTCCAGGGAATGAGCAGTTCTTC.

Ten or more counts support this clonotype. The V call is TRBV19, the J call TRBJ1-5, with a weak D call TRBD1 (6 bases). This CDR3 is built from 15 residues. Between the trimmed V and J ends, which lost 6 bases and 3 bases, there was a span of 15 bases. CDR1 LNHDA and CDR2 SQIVND come from the germline V gene (reference sequence). CDR3 sequence: CASSFKRQVNQPQHF. The CDR3 nucleotides read TGTGCCAGTAGCTTTAAAAGACAGGTCAATCAGCCCCAGCATTTT.

The chain uses TRBV19 and TRBJ1-2, with D possibly being TRBD1 (6 bases). The CDR3 contains 16 residues. Trimming took 8 bases from V and 2 from J, leaving 21 bases between them. The germline V gene has CDR1 LNHDA and CDR2 SQIVND (reference sequence). CDR3 nucleotides: TGTGCCAGTGAGCAGGGGCGCCCAATCAAAAACTATGGCTACACCTTC. This gives the protein CASEQGRPIKNYGYTF.

This chain joins TRBV10-3 and TRBJ2-3; 8 bases map to TRBD1. The CDR3 covers 17 residues. J was trimmed by 5 bases and V by 0 bases; bases with no gene match: 10. Germline lookup yields CDR1 ENHRY and CDR2 SYGVKD. The chain's CDR3 is CAISESMGRGRGDTQYF. The CDR3 DNA follows: TGTGCCATCAGTGAGTCGATGGGCAGGGGGCGTGGAGATACGCAGTATTTT.

V is TRBV2 and J is TRBJ1-2, with TRBD1 matching over 7 bases. This CDR3 comprises 16 residues. CDR1 is SNHLY, CDR2 FYNNEI, per germline. J was trimmed by 4 bases and V by 7 bases; bases with no gene match: 15. DNA for the CDR3: TGTGCCAGCAAACTAGTCCGGGACAGTGGAAGCTATGGCTACACCTTC. It codes for CASKLVRDSGSYGYTF.

As for this clonotype: Compared with germline, one end of the junction differs, possibly owing to a read error. The J gene is TRBJ1-2, the V gene TRBV7-9; D ambiguous. The V gene's germline CDR1 is SEHNR and CDR2 FQNEAQ (reference sequence). The CDR3 sequence is 14 residues long. CDR3 bases: TGTGCCAGCAGCGTAGCGTTTGCGGCAGGCGGCTACACCTTC. Its translation: CASSVAFAAGGYTF.

This clonotype was seen more than once but under ten times. This may stem from a read error, because a much larger clone lies one nucleotide away. The chain combines TRBV12-3 or TRBV12-4 with TRBJ2-5; weak D call: TRBD1 (6 bases). The CDR3 totals 14 residues. The V gene lost 6 bases and the J gene lost 11 bases, with 22 bases spanning the gap. This chain's CDR3 is CASRRTASINEQYF. Written as DNA, the CDR3 is TGTGCCAGCAGGCGGACAGCGTCGATAAATGAGCAGTACTTC.

This rearrangement joins TRBV29-1 to TRBJ2-7, with a possible D match to TRBD1 (6 bases). Germline V lookup: CDR1 SQVTM, CDR2 ANQGSEA. V was clipped by 4 bases and J by 5 bases, with 12 bases between them. The CDR3 loop spans 12 amino acids. In DNA form, the CDR3 reads TGCAGCGTTGCGACAGGTGTGGACGAGCAGTACGTC. This encodes CSVATGVDEQYV.